This T cell receptor beta chain was profiled in a study of T cell repertoires in cytomegalovirus infection. TCRdb used MiXCR to reprocess the reads, holding one entry per CDR3 protein. The sample records 650,000 to 900,000 distinct CDR3 sequences, about 31% being singletons. A remark on this clonotype: Its antigen remains unidentified.

CDR1 and CDR2 from the germline V gene are SGHVS and FNYEAQ. This CDR3 spans 16 amino acids. With 5 bases clipped from V and 2 bases from J, the junction kept 8 bases outside the gene matches. The input for sequencing was cultured CD8+ T cells from PBMCs, taken from culture after CMV antigen stimulation. The sequence was collected from a human donor in good health (CMV status not recorded). Some clones in this sample may be carry-over from other donors' samples. The V call is TRBV7-6, the J call TRBJ2-3; 9 bases are shared with TRBD2. As DNA, the CDR3 is TGTGCCAGCAGCGAACCGACTAGCGGTCTCACAGATACGCAGTATTTT. This gives the protein CASSEPTSGLTDTQYF.